This T cell receptor beta chain derives from a study of blood T cells in healthy people across ages. Study-level results: More naive CD4+ cells and higher diversity marked long-lived donors relative to aged donors.

Combining a sample-barcoded 5' primer with a J-beta primer mix, a second PCR ran for 7 to 11 cycles. Each cDNA molecule carried a tag from a template-switch adaptor that contained 12 random nucleotides. In TCRdb, the 5' RACE reads were re-called with MiXCR into one record per CDR3 protein. This sample yields some 760,000 distinct CDR3 sequences, of which roughly 25% are seen a single time; roughly 3.5% belongs to the top ten. Germline assignment: CDR1 SEHNR and CDR2 FQNEAQ (reference sequence). The CDR3 contains 17 residues. After removal of 5 bases from V and 0 bases from J, the junction contained 9 bases not matched to a gene. The study recruited healthy Caucasian donors from Russia who were aged about 6 to 95. On this clonotype: Its antigen is currently unknown.

The data were also submitted as part of a second study, on T cells of mothers and their children.

The TCR originated in a boy aged 5 to 17 in good health. Input material: blood. The J gene is TRBJ2-1, the V gene TRBV7-9; 8 bases are a match to TRBD2. The chain's CDR3 is CASSRIERGLSYNEQFF. The DNA for the CDR3 is TGTGCCAGCAGCCGAATCGAGCGGGGGCTCTCCTACAATGAGCAGTTCTTC.